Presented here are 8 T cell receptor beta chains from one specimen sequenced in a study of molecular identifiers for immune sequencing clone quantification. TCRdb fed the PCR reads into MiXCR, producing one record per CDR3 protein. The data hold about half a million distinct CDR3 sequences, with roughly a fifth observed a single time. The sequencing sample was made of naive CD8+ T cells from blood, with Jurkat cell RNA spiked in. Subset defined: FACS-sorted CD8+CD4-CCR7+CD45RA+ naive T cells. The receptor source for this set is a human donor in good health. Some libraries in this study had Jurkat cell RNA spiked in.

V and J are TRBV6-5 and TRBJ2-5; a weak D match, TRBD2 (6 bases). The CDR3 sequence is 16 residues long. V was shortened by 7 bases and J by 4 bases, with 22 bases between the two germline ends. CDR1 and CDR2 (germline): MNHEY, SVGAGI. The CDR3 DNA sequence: TGTGCCAGCACCGCCGAGGAGGAGGGAGGCGGAGAGACCCAGTACTTC. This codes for CASTAEEEGGGETQYF.

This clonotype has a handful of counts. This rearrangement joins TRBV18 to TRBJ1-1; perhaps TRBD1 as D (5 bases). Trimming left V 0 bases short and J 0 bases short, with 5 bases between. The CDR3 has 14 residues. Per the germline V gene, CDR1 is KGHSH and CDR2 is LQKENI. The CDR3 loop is CASSPPGVNTEAFF. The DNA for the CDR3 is TGTGCCAGCTCACCACCAGGGGTGAACACTGAAGCTTTCTTT.

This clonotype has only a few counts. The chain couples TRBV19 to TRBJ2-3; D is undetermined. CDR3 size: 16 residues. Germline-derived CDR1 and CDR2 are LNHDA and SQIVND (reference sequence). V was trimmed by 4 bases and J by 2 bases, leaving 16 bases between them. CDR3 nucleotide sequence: TGTGCCAGTAGTACCTCAGGTTTCGCCATCACAGATACGCAGTATTTT. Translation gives CASSTSGFAITDTQYF.

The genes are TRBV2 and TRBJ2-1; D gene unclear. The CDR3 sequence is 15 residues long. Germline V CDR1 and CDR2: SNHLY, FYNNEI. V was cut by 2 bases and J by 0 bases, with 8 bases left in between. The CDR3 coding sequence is TGTGCCAGCAGTGAACTTCCGAGCTCCTACAATGAGCAGTTCTTC. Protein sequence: CASSELPSSYNEQFF.

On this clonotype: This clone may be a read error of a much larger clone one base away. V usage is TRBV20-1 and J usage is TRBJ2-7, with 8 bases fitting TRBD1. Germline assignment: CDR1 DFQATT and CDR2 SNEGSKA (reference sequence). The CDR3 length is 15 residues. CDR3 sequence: CSATLGTGSSYGQYF. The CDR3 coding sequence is TGCAGTGCTACCCTCGGGACAGGTAGCTCCTACGGGCAGTACTTC.

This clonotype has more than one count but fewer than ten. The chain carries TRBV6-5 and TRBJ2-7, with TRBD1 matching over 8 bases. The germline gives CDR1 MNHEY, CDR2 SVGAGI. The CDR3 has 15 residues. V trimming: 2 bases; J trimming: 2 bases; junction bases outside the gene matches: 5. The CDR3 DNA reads TGTGCCAGCAGTTACGGGACAGGATACACCTACGAGCAGTACTTC. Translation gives CASSYGTGYTYEQYF.

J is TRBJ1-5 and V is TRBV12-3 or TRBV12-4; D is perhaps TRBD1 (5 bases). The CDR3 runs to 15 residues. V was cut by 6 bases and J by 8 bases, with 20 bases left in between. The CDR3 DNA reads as TGTGCCAGCAGCTCAAGCCCAGGGCTGCGTGAGCCCCAGCATTTT. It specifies CASSSSPGLREPQHF.

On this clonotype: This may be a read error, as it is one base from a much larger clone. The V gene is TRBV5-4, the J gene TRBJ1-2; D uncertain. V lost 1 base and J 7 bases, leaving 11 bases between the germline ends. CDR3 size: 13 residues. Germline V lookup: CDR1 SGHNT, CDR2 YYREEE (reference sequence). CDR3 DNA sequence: TGTGCCAGCAGCTTGACGGGAGCCCTTGGCTACACCTTC. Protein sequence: CASSLTGALGYTF.